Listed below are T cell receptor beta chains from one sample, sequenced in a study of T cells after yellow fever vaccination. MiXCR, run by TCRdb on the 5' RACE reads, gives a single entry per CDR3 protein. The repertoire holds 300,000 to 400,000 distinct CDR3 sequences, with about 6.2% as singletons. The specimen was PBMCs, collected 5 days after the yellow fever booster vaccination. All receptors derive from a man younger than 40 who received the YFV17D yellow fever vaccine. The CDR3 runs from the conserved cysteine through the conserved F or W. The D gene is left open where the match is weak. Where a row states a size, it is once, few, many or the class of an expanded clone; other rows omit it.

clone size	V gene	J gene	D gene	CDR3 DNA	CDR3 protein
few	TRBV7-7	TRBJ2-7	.	TGTGCTAGCAGCTTGGGGGTTACCTACGAGCAGTACTTC	CASSLGVTYEQYF
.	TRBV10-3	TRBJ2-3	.	TGTGCCATCAGTGAGTCGGGGGCCCCAGATACGCAGTATTTT	CAISESGAPDTQYF
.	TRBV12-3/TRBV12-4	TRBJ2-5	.	TGTGCCAGCAGTTCCTCCGGGCCCCCCGGGGAGACCCAGTACTTC	CASSSSGPPGETQYF
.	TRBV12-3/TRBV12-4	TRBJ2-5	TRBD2	TGTGCCAGCAGTCTCGGACTAGCGAAAGAGACCCAGTACTTC	CASSLGLAKETQYF
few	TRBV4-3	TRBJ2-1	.	TGCGCCAGCAGCCAAGATTGGAGGTTAAATGAGCAGTTCTTC	CASSQDWRLNEQFF
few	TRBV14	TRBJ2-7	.	TGTGCCAGCAGTCATATTCAATCCTTCACCTACGAGCAGTACTTC	CASSHIQSFTYEQYF
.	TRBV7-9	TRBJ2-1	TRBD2	TGTGCCACCCCGCGGGAGAGCTCCTACAATGAGCAGTTCTTC	CATPRESSYNEQFF
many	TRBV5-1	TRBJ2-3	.	TGCGCCAGCAGCCAGGACCGAGAGGCAGATACGCAGTATTTT	CASSQDREADTQYF
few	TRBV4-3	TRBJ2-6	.	TGCGCCAGCACCCAAGAAAGGGAACGGGTCTCTGGGGCCAACGTCCTGACTTTC	CASTQERERVSGANVLTF
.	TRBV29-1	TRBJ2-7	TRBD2	TGCAGCGTCAGACTAGCGGGAGTCCCCGAGCAGTACTTC	CSVRLAGVPEQYF
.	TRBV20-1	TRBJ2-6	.	TGCAGTGCTAGAGATTCCAGTGGGACCGGGGCCAACGTCCTGACTTTC	CSARDSSGTGANVLTF
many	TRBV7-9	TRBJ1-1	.	TGTGCCAGCAGCTTCTGGGACACTGAAGCTTTCTTT	CASSFWDTEAFF
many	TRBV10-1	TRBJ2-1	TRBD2	TGCGCCAGCGGAGCGGGAGGGCCATACAATGAGCAGTTCTTC	CASGAGGPYNEQFF
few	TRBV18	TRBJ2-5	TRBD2	TGTGCCAGCTCACCGGGACCAGCGGGAGGGTCAGAGACCCAGTACTTC	CASSPGPAGGSETQYF
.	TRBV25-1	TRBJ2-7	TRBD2	TGTGCCAGCAGTACCGGGACTAGCGTATACGAGCAGTACTTC	CASSTGTSVYEQYF
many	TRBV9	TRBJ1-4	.	TGTGCCAGCAGCGTAGGAGGGACTCCTAATGAAAAACTGTTTTTT	CASSVGGTPNEKLFF
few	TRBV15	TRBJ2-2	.	TGTGCCACCAGCAGAGGGAATCCCGGGGAGCTGTTTTTT	CATSRGNPGELFF
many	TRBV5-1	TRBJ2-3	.	TGCGCCAGCAGCATTAATGGAAAAGGCACAGATACGCAGTATTTT	CASSINGKGTDTQYF
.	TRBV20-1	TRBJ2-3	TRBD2	TGCAGTGCTACAATAGGACTAGCGGGAGGAATGGGGGCAGATACGCAGTGTTTT	CSATIGLAGGMGADTQCF
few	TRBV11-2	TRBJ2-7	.	TGTGCCAGCAGCTTAGATCGATGGGGGATGAATCACTTC	CASSLDRWGMNHF
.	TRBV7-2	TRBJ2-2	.	TGTGCCAGCAGTGCGCGGCGATCGAACACCGGGGAGCTGTTTTTT	CASSARRSNTGELFF
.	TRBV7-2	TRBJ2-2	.	TGTGCCAGCAGCTTACAGGGGACTGACACCGGGGAGCTGTTTTTT	CASSLQGTDTGELFF
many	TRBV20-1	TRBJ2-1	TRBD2	TGCAGTGCCCGGACTAGCGGGAGGGGCTACAATGAGCAGTTCTTC	CSARTSGRGYNEQFF
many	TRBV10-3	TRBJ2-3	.	TGTGCCATCAGCCGGGACCCCTCTAGCACAGATACGCAGTATTTT	CAISRDPSSTDTQYF
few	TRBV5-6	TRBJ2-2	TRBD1	TGTGCCAGCAGCTTGTTTGGGACAGCGAACACCGGGGAGCTGTTTTTT	CASSLFGTANTGELFF
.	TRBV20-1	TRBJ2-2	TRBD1	TGCAGTGCCCGGACAGGGTACACCGGGGAGCTGTTTTTT	CSARTGYTGELFF
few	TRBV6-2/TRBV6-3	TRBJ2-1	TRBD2	TGTGCCAGCAGTTCCTTACTAGCGGGAACCATCAATGAGCAGTTCTTC	CASSSLLAGTINEQFF
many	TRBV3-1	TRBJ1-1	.	TGTGCCAGCAGCCAAGAGACCGAACTCGCTGAAGCTTTCTTT	CASSQETELAEAFF
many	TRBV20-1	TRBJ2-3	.	TGCAGTGCTAGAGATGCGAGTAGCGGCCCCACAGATACGCAGTATTTT	CSARDASSGPTDTQYF
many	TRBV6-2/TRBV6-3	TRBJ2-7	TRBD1	TGTGCCAGCAGTCGGACAGGAACCCGCTCCTACGAGCAGTACTTC	CASSRTGTRSYEQYF
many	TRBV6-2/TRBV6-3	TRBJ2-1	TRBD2	TGTGCCAGCAGTGAGGGACTATCTTACAATGAGCAGTTCTTC	CASSEGLSYNEQFF
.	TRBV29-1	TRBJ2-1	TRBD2	TGCAGCGTTGAGTTTGTGAGCGGGAGGGCCGGATTGAATGAGCAGTTCTTC	CSVEFVSGRAGLNEQFF
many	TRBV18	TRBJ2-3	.	TGTGCCAGCAGCCCCTTCACAGATACGCAGTATTTT	CASSPFTDTQYF
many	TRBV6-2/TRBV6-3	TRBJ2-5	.	TGTGCCAGCAGTTACCGGGGATCGTACCAAGAGACCCAGTACTTC	CASSYRGSYQETQYF
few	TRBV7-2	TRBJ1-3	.	TGTGCCAGCAGCTGGAATGACATACACGCGGACACCATATATTTT	CASSWNDIHADTIYF
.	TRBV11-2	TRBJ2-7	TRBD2	TGTGCCAGCAGCTTATCCGATGGGGAGGGCTACGAGCAGTACTTC	CASSLSDGEGYEQYF
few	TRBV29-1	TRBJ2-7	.	TGCAGCGTTGTCGGGACACAGGGTTCGGCGTACCACGAGCAGTACTTC	CSVVGTQGSAYHEQYF
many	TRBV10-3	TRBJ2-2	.	TGTGCCATCTCGAACGTGGACACCGGGGAGCTGTTTTTT	CAISNVDTGELFF
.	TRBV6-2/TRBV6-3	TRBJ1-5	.	TGTGCCAGCAGTTACTCTTTCGGGGTACCTCAGCCCCAGCATTTT	CASSYSFGVPQPQHF
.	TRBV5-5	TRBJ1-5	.	TGTGCCAGCAGCTTGCAGTTTGAGGGTCAGCCCCAGCATTTT	CASSLQFEGQPQHF